This entry features one TCR beta chain sequence. The primer mix had 60 Vbeta and 13 Jbeta primers. Assay: immunoSEQ multiplex PCR; the TCRdb copy retains only in-frame clones and omits some. The sample lists 150,000 to 200,000 clones, about 75% occurring once. The record originates from a study of cytomegalovirus exposure and HLA in healthy donors. The sequenced sample consisted of PBMCs. The receptor was isolated from a man aged 18 to 35 in good health and CMV-seropositive.

CDR3: CASSQIRLAGANEQFF. As DNA, the CDR3 is TGTGCCAGCAGCCAGATAAGACTAGCGGGGGCCAATGAGCAGTTCTTC. The V and J genes are TRBV4-2 and TRBJ2-1, with 12 nucleotides matching TRBD2. This CDR3 region has 16 residues. The germline gives CDR1 LGHNA, CDR2 YNFKEQ. The J segment lost 6 bases and the V segment lost 3 bases, leaving 6 bases of the junction unmatched.